One sample yielded the 20 T cell receptor beta chains listed below, sequenced in a study of CD8+ T cells in alopecia areata. Extracted RNA was reverse transcribed into cDNA, the sequencing template. Here immunoSEQ multiplex PCR was the method, and the copy in TCRdb shows in-frame clones only, minus some. This set yields about 110,000 clones and no singletons; the top ten hold less than 20%. The source material was lesional skin. All receptors come from a C3H/HeJ mouse with alopecia areata. For the strain, the MHC haplotype given is H2-k.

Concerning this clone: Translating the DNA gives a protein that differs from the TCRdb entry at residue 11; the protein shown here is that DNA translation. Germline and genes: mouse. The read terminates 3 residues ahead of where the CDR3 ends, so the germline J gene completes it. The chain has TRBV13-3 and TRBJ1-6, with a weak D call TRBD1 (6 bases). TRBJ1-6 is filed as an ORF, its function uncertain. This CDR3 region has 14 residues. The ends were cut back, 4 bases at V and 5 bases at J, with 10 bases in the middle. The V gene's germline CDR1 is NNHDY and CDR2 SYVADS. The CDR3 bases that were read are TGTGCCAGCAGTCCAGGGGTTGATAATTCGCCC. Its translation: CASSPGVDNSP. The entire CDR3 is CASSPGVDNSPLYF.

Notes on this clone: Gene labels here are mouse ones. The CDR3 end lies 4 residues beyond the end of the read and is filled in from the germline J gene. The chain joins TRBV17 to TRBJ2-1, with 7 bases aligning to TRBD1. Germline V gives CDR1 MNHDT, CDR2 YYDKIL. The CDR3 contains 14 residues. J was trimmed by 3 bases and V by 5 bases; bases with no gene match: 4. The CDR3 sequence is CASSVTGVYAEQFF. The CDR3 DNA, read in part, is TGTGCTAGCAGTGTCACAGGGGTCTATGCT.

This clone has ten or more counts. The DNA translation disagrees with the TCRdb protein at residue 13, so the protein in this description comes from the DNA. Any gene name here is a mouse gene name. The CDR3 bases that were read are TGCACCTGCAGTGCAGATAGGGGGATCTATAATTCGCCC. It yields the protein CTCSADRGIYNSP. The full CDR3 protein reads CTCSADRGIYNSPLYF. This chain links TRBV1 with TRBJ1-6, with D possibly TRBD1 on 6 matching bases. Read sequence stops 3 residues before the CDR3 end, and the germline J gene provides the missing end. TRBJ1-6 counts as an open reading frame of uncertain function. The CDR3 runs to 16 residues. Trimming shortened V by 0 bases and J by 3 bases, and 9 bases separated the two germline ends. Looked up from germline, CDR1 is NSQYPW and CDR2 is LRSPGD (reference sequence).

This clone has more than one count but fewer than ten. Gene names are the mouse ones. Read data end 4 residues before the CDR3 end; the end is taken from the germline J gene. The chain is built from TRBV13-3 and TRBJ1-4, with D possibly TRBD1 on 6 matching bases. This CDR3 comprises 15 residues. Trimming left V 1 base short and J 4 bases short, with 11 bases between. Per germline, CDR1 NNHDY and CDR2 SYVADS. The CDR3 sequence: CASSDLRDNNERLFF. CDR3 DNA, as far as it was read: TGTGCCAGCAGTGATTTGCGGGACAACAACGAA.

Only a few counts were recorded for this clone. The gene names here belong to mouse. The CDR3 is cut off 4 residues early in the read; its end comes from the germline J gene. V is TRBV13-3 and J is TRBJ2-1, with 9 bases fitting TRBD1. Germline V gene lookup returns CDR1 NNHDY and CDR2 SYVADS. V shed 5 bases and J 6 bases; nucleotides not matched to a gene: 9. CDR3 length: 15 amino acids. Partial CDR3 DNA: TGTGCCAGCAGGGACATACAGGGGGCGCTTGCT. It specifies CASRDIQGALA. The full CDR3 sequence reads CASRDIQGALAEQFF.

Notes on this clone: The listed genes are named as in mouse. The CDR3 spells CASSEILGGIAEQFF. The sequenced CDR3 bases are TGTGCCAGCAGTGAAATACTGGGGGGGATTGCT. The rearrangement uses TRBV13-1 and TRBJ2-1, with 10 bases aligning to TRBD2. The missing CDR3 end, 4 residues past where the read stops, is filled in from the germline J gene. V trimming: 2 bases; J trimming: 6 bases; junction bases outside the gene matches: 5. Germline V gene sequence: CDR1 NSHNY, CDR2 SYGAGN. The CDR3 spans 15 residues.

On this clone: Genes and germline are mouse. The read comes to an end 4 residues before the CDR3 does, leaving the germline J gene to fill in the end. The chain has TRBV13-3 and TRBJ1-2; possibly TRBD1 for D (6 bases). Germline lookup yields CDR1 NNHDY and CDR2 SYVADS. Trimming removed 5 bases at V and 4 bases at J, with 12 bases between. The CDR3 is 13 amino acids. The CDR3 region is CASRTGKGSDYTF. CDR3 DNA, as far as it was read: TGTGCCAGCAGAACAGGGAAGGGCTCC.

This clone has just a few counts. Gene names and germline refer to mouse. The DNA ends 4 residues before the CDR3 does, and the rest of the CDR3 is filled in from the germline J gene. V usage is TRBV13-1 and J usage is TRBJ2-1; 11 bases are a match to TRBD2. Germline CDR1 is NSHNY and CDR2 is SYGAGN. V was pared by 5 bases and J by 3 bases, with 1 base of the junction left unmatched. This CDR3 has 14 amino acids. Partial CDR3 DNA: TGTGCCAGCAGGACTGGGGGGGTCTATGCT. This translates into CASRTGGVYA. The whole CDR3 is CASRTGGVYAEQFF.

Concerning this clone itself: The listed genes are named as in mouse. The missing CDR3 end, 4 residues past where the read stops, is filled in from the germline J gene. The chain carries TRBV16 and TRBJ2-3; 10 bases fit TRBD2. V was pared by 0 bases and J by 4 bases, with 16 bases of the junction left unmatched. The CDR3 has 20 amino acids. Germline V CDR1 and CDR2: SGHSA, FRNQAP. CDR3 amino acids: CASSLDLVLGGRMRSETLYF. Partial CDR3 DNA: TGTGCAAGCAGCTTAGATCTTGTTCTGGGGGGGCGGATGAGGTCAGAA.

This clone turned up a few times. Gene and germline names: mouse. The read stops 4 residues short of the end of the CDR3; the missing end is completed from the germline J gene. The chain joins TRBV13-2 to TRBJ2-7; a weak D match, TRBD1 (5 bases). Trimming stripped 0 bases from V and 0 bases from J, with 10 bases between. The germline V gene encodes CDR1 NNHNN and CDR2 SYGAGS (reference sequence). The CDR3 extends over 15 amino acids. The CDR3 protein is CASGDAWTTSYEQYF. The CDR3 bases that were read are TGTGCCAGCGGTGATGCGTGGACAACCTCCTAT.

On this clone itself: All gene names here are mouse names. The CDR3 extends 4 residues past the end of the read, so its final part is completed from the germline J gene. The V and J genes are TRBV31 and TRBJ2-7, with TRBD2 matching over 8 bases. This CDR3 is 18 amino acids long. The germline CDR1 and CDR2 sequences are GKSSPN and SITVG. V gave up 3 bases and J gave up 0 bases; unmatched junction bases: 16. The part of the CDR3 DNA that was read is TGTGCCTGGAGCGGCTGGGGGGCAATTCATAGGAGCTCCTAT. Protein: CAWSGWGAIHRSSY. The full-length CDR3 reads as CAWSGWGAIHRSSYEQYF.

At least ten counts were recorded for this clone. Genes and germline come from the mouse. From the germline J gene comes the end of the CDR3, since the read stops 4 residues before it. The chain employs TRBV13-3 and TRBJ2-5, with a possible D match to TRBD2 (6 bases). Trimming removed 0 bases from V and 3 bases from J, with 11 bases in between. The CDR3 loop spans 15 amino acids. Per germline, CDR1 NNHDY and CDR2 SYVADS. The part of the CDR3 DNA that was read is TGTGCCAGCAGTGATGCAACGGGACTTCAAGAC. Its translation: CASSDATGLQD. The whole CDR3 protein is CASSDATGLQDTQYF. Drawing the rest from reference TRBV13-3 and TRBJ2-5, the complete variable domain is EAAVTQSPRSKVAVTGGKVTLSCHQTNNHDYMYWYRQDTGHGLRLIHYSYVADSTEKGDIPDGYKASRPSQENFSLILELASLSQTAVYFCASSDATGLQDTQYFGPGTRLLVL.

The table lists this clone with a few counts. Mouse germline and gene names are used. CDR3 sequence: CASKGQGGNYAEQFF. CDR3 bases read: TGTGCCAGCAAGGGACAGGGGGGTAACTATGCT. The chain employs TRBV13-3 and TRBJ2-1; TRBD1 matches 11 bases. The CDR3 is cut off 4 residues early in the read; its end comes from the germline J gene. V dropped 6 bases and J dropped 0; count of bases not matched to a gene: 2. The germline gives CDR1 NNHDY, CDR2 SYVADS. The CDR3 loop spans 15 amino acids.

This clone was seen more than once but under ten times. Germline and genes here are mouse. The read terminates 4 residues ahead of where the CDR3 ends, so the germline J gene completes it. V usage is TRBV1 and J usage is TRBJ2-5; 8 positions match TRBD2. V was clipped by 3 bases and J by 0 bases; unmatched bases: 5. The CDR3 totals 16 residues. Germline loops: CDR1 NSQYPW, CDR2 LRSPGD (reference sequence). The CDR3 DNA, read in part, is TGCACCTGCAGTGCCCTGGGGGGCATTAACCAAGAC. Its protein product is CTCSALGGINQD. The complete CDR3 reads CTCSALGGINQDTQYF. Looking up the rest from reference TRBV1 and TRBJ2-5 gives the full variable domain: VTLLEQNPRWRLVPRGQAVNLRCILKNSQYPWMSWYQQDLQKQLQWLFTLRSPGDKEVKSLPGADYLATRVTDTELRLQVANMSQGRTLYCTCSALGGINQDTQYFGPGTRLLVL.

There are a few counts of this clone. Gene labels here are mouse ones. With the read ending 4 residues before the CDR3 end, the germline J gene is used to fill in that end. The rearrangement joins TRBV13-1 to TRBJ1-2; TRBD1 aligns across 9 bases. The CDR3 length is 16 residues. V shed 2 bases and J 3 bases; nucleotides not matched to a gene: 8. The germline V gene has CDR1 NSHNY and CDR2 SYGAGN. The chain's CDR3 is CASSEFPGQGDSDYTF. The part of the CDR3 DNA that was read is TGTGCCAGCAGTGAATTTCCGGGACAGGGAGACTCC.

This clone was seen only a few times. The listed genes are named as in mouse. The sequence runs out 4 residues before the end of the CDR3; the remainder is reconstructed from the germline J gene. The chain couples TRBV19 to TRBJ1-1, with D possibly being TRBD1 (5 bases). V gave up 5 bases and J gave up 1 base, with 9 bases separating them. This CDR3 contains 13 residues. Germline values: CDR1 FNHDT, CDR2 SITEND (reference sequence). CDR3 protein: CASSGTLNTEVFF. The CDR3 bases that were read are TGTGCCAGCAGCGGGACTCTAAACACA.

The sample holds many counts of this clone. Gene names denote mouse genes. The read halts 4 residues ahead of the CDR3 end, with the missing end drawn from the germline J gene. This chain joins TRBV13-3 and TRBJ2-1, with TRBD2 identical over 10 bases. The CDR3 runs to 12 residues. Germline loops: CDR1 NNHDY, CDR2 SYVADS. CDR3 DNA (partial): TGTGCCAGCAGCTGGGGGGGCGCT. Translating gives CASSWGGA. Given in full, the CDR3 is CASSWGGAEQFF.

This clone has more than one count but fewer than ten. All gene names here are mouse names. The read stops 4 residues short of the end of the CDR3; the missing end is completed from the germline J gene. The rearrangement links TRBV13-3 to TRBJ1-2, with 7 nucleotides matching TRBD1. The ends lost 0 bases at V and 2 bases at J; junction bases unmatched: 7. The V gene's germline CDR1 is NNHDY and CDR2 SYVADS. There are 16 residues in the CDR3. CDR3 protein: CASSDEAGGYNSDYTF. The part of the CDR3 DNA that was read is TGTGCCAGCAGTGATGAGGCAGGGGGTTATAACTCC.

With respect to this clone: Mouse gene names and germline throughout. The sequence runs out 4 residues before the end of the CDR3; the remainder is reconstructed from the germline J gene. The chain employs TRBV3 and TRBJ2-5, with TRBD2 matching 9 bases. Germline-derived CDR1 and CDR2 are SNHLY and FYNGKV (reference sequence). J was trimmed by 3 bases and V by 5 bases; bases with no gene match: 3. The CDR3 runs to 14 residues. The chain's CDR3 is CASSAGTGQDTQYF. The CDR3 bases that were read are TGTGCCAGCAGCGCTGGGACTGGGCAAGAC.

This clone was counted only a few times. Genes and germline are mouse. The missing CDR3 end, 4 residues past where the read stops, is filled in from the germline J gene. This rearrangement joins TRBV17 to TRBJ2-3; tentative D call: TRBD1 (6 bases). With 0 bases removed from V and 1 base from J, the gap between germline ends came to 8 bases. The germline CDR1 and CDR2 sequences are MNHDT and YYDKIL. CDR3 size: 15 residues. This CDR3 reads CASSREAGGAETLYF. The covered CDR3 bases are TGTGCTAGCAGTAGAGAGGCAGGGGGTGCAGAA.